The 7 T cell receptor beta chains listed next were all sequenced from one sample in a study of T cells in women clearing cervical HPV infection. Data came from immunoSEQ multiplex PCR; TCRdb stores just in-frame clones and leaves some out. The sample totals about 20,000 clones. Sequencing used blood buffy coat. These receptors came from a woman between 18 and 75 years old with a cervical HPV16 infection that either progressed to CIN3+ or cleared (not recorded which).

On this clone itself: The CDR3 end lies 3 residues beyond the end of the read and is filled in from the germline J gene. The rearrangement links TRBV20-1 to TRBJ2-2; D is possibly TRBD1 (5 bases). V dropped 5 bases and J dropped 4 bases, with 14 bases sitting between them. The CDR3 runs 14 residues. Germline V gene data show CDR1 as DFQATT and CDR2 as SNEGSKA (reference sequence). The CDR3 is CSAPTRVGTGELFF. CDR3 DNA, as far as it was read: TGCAGTGCTCCTACCAGGGTGGGCACCGGGGAG.

With regard to this clone: The read comes to an end 3 residues before the CDR3 does, leaving the germline J gene to fill in the end. This rearrangement joins TRBV11-2 to TRBJ2-4; D is possibly TRBD1 (6 bases). Germline CDR1 SGHAT, CDR2 FQNNGV. The CDR3 totals 15 residues. The CDR3 DNA, read in part, is TGTGCCAGCAGCTTAAGCCCAGGGGCAGGCTATGGT. This gives the protein CASSLSPGAGYG. Given in full, the CDR3 is CASSLSPGAGYGQYF.

As concerns this clone: The observed sequence ends 3 residues before the CDR3 terminus, with the missing tail filled in from the germline J gene. J is TRBJ2-3 and V is TRBV19, with 9 bases aligning to TRBD2. CDR1 and CDR2 from the germline V gene are LNHDA and SQIVND (reference sequence). V shed 7 bases and J 2 bases; nucleotides not matched to a gene: 7. The CDR3 spans 15 residues. The CDR3 sequence: CASISSGIPTDTQYF. CDR3 DNA (partial): TGTGCCAGTATATCTAGCGGGATCCCCACAGATACG.

Note on this clone: The CDR3 end is not reached by the read, which stops 3 residues before it; the germline J gene fills it in. The rearrangement uses TRBV7-2 and TRBJ2-5, with 7 bases fitting TRBD2. From germline, CDR1 is SGHTA and CDR2 FQGNSA. There are 14 residues in the CDR3. Trimming removed 5 bases from V and 3 bases from J; junction bases left unmatched: 6. Partial CDR3 DNA: TGTGCCAGCAGCCCCGGACTAGGAAAAGAGACC. Amino acid sequence: CASSPGLGKET. The full CDR3 is CASSPGLGKETQYF.

Concerning this clone itself: The CDR3 is cut off 3 residues early in the read; its end comes from the germline J gene. This sequence joins TRBV7-9 and TRBJ2-3; possibly TRBD1 for D (5 bases). This CDR3 is built from 14 residues. In germline, CDR1 is SEHNR, CDR2 FQNEAQ (reference sequence). CDR3: CASSPGYSNQPQYF. The covered CDR3 bases are TGTGCCAGCAGCCCAGGGTATAGCAATCAGCCG.

CDR3 DNA, as far as it was read: TGTGCCAGCAGTTACTCGCGGCAGGGTGGCCAGCCC. Encoded protein: CASSYSRQGGQP. The CDR3 reads in full as CASSYSRQGGQPQHF. The chain uses TRBV6-2 or TRBV6-3 and TRBJ1-5, with a possible D match to TRBD1 (5 bases). Read coverage stops 3 residues before the CDR3 terminus; the germline J gene supplies the remainder. Germline V gene lookup returns CDR1 MNHEY and CDR2 SVGEGT. The CDR3 runs to 15 residues. The V end lost 0 bases, the J end lost 7 bases, and 13 bases lay between the germline ends.

To note about this clone: From the germline J gene comes the end of the CDR3, since the read stops 3 residues before it. The chain uses TRBV7-2 and TRBJ2-7; 8 bases fit TRBD1. The CDR3 loop spans 14 amino acids. Germline CDR1 reads SGHTA; CDR2 reads FQGNSA. V shed 2 bases, J shed 3 bases, and the junction held 3 bases outside the gene matches. CDR3 protein: CASSLSGGVYEQYF. The sequenced CDR3 bases are TGTGCCAGCAGCTTATCAGGGGGCGTCTACGAG.